The T cell receptor beta chain described here comes from a study of shared clonotypes between healthy human individuals. Findings and limits, study-wide: Collection of samples was limited to blood; tissue repertoires likely differ.

V was trimmed by 0 bases and J by 2 bases, leaving 4 bases between them. In germline, CDR1 is LGHNA, CDR2 YNFKEQ. This CDR3 is built from 13 residues. Turning to this clone: Antigen unknown. The identical CDR3 is also encoded by other nucleotide sequences in the sample.

This table comes from immunoSEQ multiplex PCR, and its TCRdb copy is limited to in-frame clones, with some not included. The repertoire has about 530,000 clones, approximately 79% of them found once; the top ten carry around 13%. Free of recent acute infections or vaccinations, the donors were healthy HIV-negative adults. Genomic DNA from unsorted samples was obtained from 83 million or so PBMCs (per sample). What was sequenced was PBMCs. The rearrangement joins TRBV4-2 to TRBJ1-2; D call uncertain. The TCR originated in a woman aged 40 to 50 in good health. Some clones in this sample may be carry-over from other donors' samples. In nucleotides, the CDR3 is TGTGCCAGCAGCCAAGAAGGCAACTATGGCTACACCTTC. Its translation is CASSQEGNYGYTF.